This T cell receptor (beta chain) was found in a study of cytotoxic CD8 clonotypes in ibrutinib-treated CLL. This clone was picked up one time. Its specificity is not known. Regarding the study as a whole: Sustained-remission patients were sampled at one set of times and progressing patients at different ones. Treatment saw public clonotypes, which were uncommon, either contract or stay stable. While tracking circulating CD8+ T-cell counts, baseline clonality exceeded that of age-matched healthy donors.

Germline V gene lookup returns CDR1 MNHNS and CDR2 SASEGT. The CDR3 sequence is 17 residues long. V was cut by 1 base and J by 0 bases, with 15 bases left in between. Method: immunoSEQ multiplex PCR; TCRdb's copy keeps in-frame clones and lacks some. The sample has about 25,000 clones, less than 80% seen once. The sample here was PBMCs, taken before ibrutinib treatment. The sequence was obtained from a human donor with chronic lymphocytic leukemia. The chain uses TRBV6-1 and TRBJ1-2; D is possibly TRBD1 (6 bases). This CDR3 reads CASSEVGGLKTNYGYTF. CDR3 bases: TGTGCCAGCAGTGAAGTAGGGGGTCTCAAAACTAACTATGGCTACACCTTC.